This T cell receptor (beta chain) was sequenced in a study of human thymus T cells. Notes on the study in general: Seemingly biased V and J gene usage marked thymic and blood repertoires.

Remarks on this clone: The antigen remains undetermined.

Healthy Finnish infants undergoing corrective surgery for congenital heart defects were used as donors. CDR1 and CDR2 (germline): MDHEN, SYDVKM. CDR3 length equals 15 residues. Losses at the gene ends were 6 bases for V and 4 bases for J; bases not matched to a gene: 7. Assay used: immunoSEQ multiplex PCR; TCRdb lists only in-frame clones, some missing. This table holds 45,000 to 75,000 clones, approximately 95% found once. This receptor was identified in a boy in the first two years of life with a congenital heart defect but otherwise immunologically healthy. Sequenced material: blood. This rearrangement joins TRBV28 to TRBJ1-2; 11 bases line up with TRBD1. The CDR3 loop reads CASSSGQGARYGYTF. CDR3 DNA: TGTGCCAGCAGCTCTGGACAGGGGGCTCGCTATGGCTACACCTTC.